This T cell receptor (beta chain) comes out of a study of blood T cell repertoires in COVID-19. Measured with immunoSEQ multiplex PCR; TCRdb has only the in-frame clones, and not every one. The data hold around 450,000 clones, with about nine tenths observed a single time. Trimming took off 5 bases at V and 0 bases at J, with 15 bases between the two ends. This CDR3 has 16 residues. In germline, CDR1 is MNHEY, CDR2 SVGEGT. The specimen was PBMCs or T cells enriched from blood (not recorded which). V is TRBV6-2 or TRBV6-3 and J is TRBJ2-3; the D gene is possibly TRBD1 (7 bases). The source is a woman aged 18 to 35 who had recovered from COVID-19. The CDR3 DNA reads TGTGCCAGCAGTCGGGCACAGGGGACTAGCACAGATACGCAGTATTTT. Protein: CASSRAQGTSTDTQYF.